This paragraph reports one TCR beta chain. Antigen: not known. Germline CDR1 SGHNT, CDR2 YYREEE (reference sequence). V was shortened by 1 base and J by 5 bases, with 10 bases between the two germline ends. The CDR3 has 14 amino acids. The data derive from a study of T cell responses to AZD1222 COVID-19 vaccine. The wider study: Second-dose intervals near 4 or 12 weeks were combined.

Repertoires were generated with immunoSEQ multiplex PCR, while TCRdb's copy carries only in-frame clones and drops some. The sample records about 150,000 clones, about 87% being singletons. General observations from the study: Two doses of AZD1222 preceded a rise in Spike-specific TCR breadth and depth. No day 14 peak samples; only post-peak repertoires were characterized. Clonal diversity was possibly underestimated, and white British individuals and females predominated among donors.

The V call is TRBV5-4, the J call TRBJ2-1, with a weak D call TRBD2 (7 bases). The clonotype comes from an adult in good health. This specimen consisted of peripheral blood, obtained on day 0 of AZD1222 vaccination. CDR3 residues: CASSLRGGNNEQFF. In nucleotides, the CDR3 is TGTGCCAGCAGCTTGAGGGGGGGAAACAATGAGCAGTTCTTC.